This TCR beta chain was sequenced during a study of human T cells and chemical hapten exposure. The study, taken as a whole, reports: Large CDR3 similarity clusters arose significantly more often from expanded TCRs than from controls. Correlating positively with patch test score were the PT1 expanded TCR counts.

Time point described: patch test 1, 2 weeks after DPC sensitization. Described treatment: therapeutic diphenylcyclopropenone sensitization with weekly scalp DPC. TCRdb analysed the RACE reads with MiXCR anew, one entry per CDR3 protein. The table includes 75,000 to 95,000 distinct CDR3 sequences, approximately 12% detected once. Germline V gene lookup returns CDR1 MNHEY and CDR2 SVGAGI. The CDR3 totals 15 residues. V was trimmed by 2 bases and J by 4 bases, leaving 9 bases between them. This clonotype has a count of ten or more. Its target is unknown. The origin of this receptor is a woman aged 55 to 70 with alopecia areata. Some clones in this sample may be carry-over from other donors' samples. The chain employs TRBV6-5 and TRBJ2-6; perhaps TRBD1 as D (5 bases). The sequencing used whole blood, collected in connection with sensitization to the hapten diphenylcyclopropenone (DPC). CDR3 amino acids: CASSYDSTGANVLTF. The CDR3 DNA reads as TGTGCCAGCAGTTACGACAGTACCGGGGCCAACGTCCTGACTTTC.